The next 9 T cell receptor beta chains were all read from a single sample in a study of a mutant IDH1 vaccine in newly diagnosed glioma. Stated time point: week 47, end of study. Doses comprised 300 ug of mutant IDH1 20-mer peptide each, plus topical imiquimod. Sequencing was performed with immunoSEQ multiplex PCR; in TCRdb, only in-frame clones are kept and a portion is missing. The data hold around 54,000 clones, with 75% to 90% observed a single time. These TCRs' antigens remain unknown. Material: PBMCs, obtained from a glioma patient whose treatment included an IDH1 peptide vaccine. The receptors derive from a woman in her 50s with glioma.

V usage is TRBV5-1 and J usage is TRBJ1-4, with no clear D. Per the germline V gene, CDR1 is SGHRS and CDR2 is YFSETQ. Trimming shortened V by 0 bases and J by 1 base, and 10 bases separated the two germline ends. The length of the CDR3 is 16 residues. The CDR3 here is CASSLAGVGTNEKLFF. The DNA for the CDR3 is TGCGCCAGCAGCTTGGCCGGGGTAGGAACTAATGAAAAACTGTTTTTT.

J is TRBJ2-5 and V is TRBV4-1; 9 nucleotides align to TRBD1. Germline V gene data show CDR1 as MGHRA and CDR2 as YSYEKL. V trimming: 2 bases; J trimming: 5 bases; junction bases outside the gene matches: 6. The CDR3 is 15 amino acids. The CDR3 DNA reads as TGCGCCAGCAGCCAATTAGGACAGGGGAAGGAGACCCAGTACTTC. It translates to CASSQLGQGKETQYF.

The gene calls are TRBV6-5 and TRBJ2-3, with a weak D call TRBD2 (5 bases). V shed 2 bases and J shed 2 bases, with 8 bases lying between them. Germline-derived CDR1 and CDR2 are MNHEY and SVGAGI. The CDR3 runs to 14 residues. For the CDR3, the DNA is TGTGCCAGCAGTTACCCGGGATTCACAGATACGCAGTATTTT. Protein: CASSYPGFTDTQYF.

This clone showed up just a few times. CDR3 loop: CASSLSPYNSPLHF. The CDR3 DNA follows: TGTGCCAGCAGCTTGTCGCCCTATAATTCACCCCTCCACTTT. The genes are TRBV11-3 and TRBJ1-6; D is ambiguous. The germline V and J ends were trimmed by 3 bases and 2 bases, with 5 bases remaining between them. Germline V lookup: CDR1 SGHNT, CDR2 YENEEA. This CDR3 has 14 amino acids.

The sample holds one count of this clone. The chain employs TRBV5-1 and TRBJ2-3; 10 nucleotides agree with TRBD1. There are 17 residues in the CDR3. CDR1 is SGHRS, CDR2 YFSETQ, per germline. J lost 4 bases, V lost 0 bases, and 8 bases had no gene match. CDR3 DNA: TGCGCCAGCAGCTTGGCTATAGGGACAGGGGAGGCAGATACGCAGTATTTT. It encodes CASSLAIGTGEADTQYF.

V and J are TRBV19 and TRBJ2-5; 8 bases agree with TRBD1. Trimming cost V 3 bases and J 0 bases; bases outside gene matches: 6. Germline V gene lookup returns CDR1 LNHDA and CDR2 SQIVND (reference sequence). The CDR3 has 16 residues. The CDR3 region has the DNA TGTGCCAGTAGTATTAGGGCAGGGGGCTACCAAGAGACCCAGTACTTC. It translates to CASSIRAGGYQETQYF.

The chain combines TRBV7-8 with TRBJ1-6; D is undetermined. CDR1 and CDR2 from the germline V gene are SGHVS and FQNEAQ. Deletions cut 0 bases from V and 6 bases from J, with 3 bases between. This CDR3 is 13 amino acids long. The CDR3 spells CASSLAGNSPLHF. The CDR3, as DNA: TGTGCCAGCAGCTTAGCTGGTAATTCACCCCTCCACTTT.

This clone was seen just once. CDR3 DNA: TGTGCCAGCAGCCCGGGGGACAGACAGACCCAGTACTTC. Translation: CASSPGDRQTQYF. The rearrangement links TRBV9 to TRBJ2-5; possible D gene TRBD1, 7 bases. Looked up from germline, CDR1 is SGDLS and CDR2 is YYNGEE. V was trimmed by 4 bases and J by 6 bases, leaving 13 bases between them. CDR3 length: 13 amino acids.

A single count supports this clone. The chain carries TRBV19 and TRBJ1-4; 9 nucleotides align to TRBD1. J gave up 13 bases and V 5 bases, and 2 bases lay outside the gene matches. There are 11 residues in the CDR3. CDR1 is LNHDA and CDR2 is SQIVND in the germline V gene (reference sequence). This chain's CDR3 is CASSPGQGLFF. For the CDR3, the DNA is TGTGCCAGTAGTCCGGGACAGGGACTGTTTTTT. The complete variable domain, with remaining parts taken from reference TRBV19 and TRBJ1-4, reads DGGITQSPKYLFRKEGQNVTLSCEQNLNHDAMYWYRQDPGQGLRLIYYSQIVNDFQKGDIAEGYSVSREKKESFPLTVTSAQKNPTAFYLCASSPGQGLFFGSGTQLSVL.